This T cell receptor beta chain was obtained from a study of sequential checkpoint blockade in melanoma. Study details: Both treatment sequences were followed by maintenance nivolumab.

The sample's treatment: randomized to nivolumab then ipilimumab (arm A) or the reverse (arm B). PBMC sorting kept live CD3+CD8+ cells without CD19 or CD56. This CDR3 region has 16 residues. Germline assignment: CDR1 MNHNY and CDR2 SVGAGI (reference sequence). J lost 4 bases, V lost 2 bases, and 9 bases had no gene match. Method: immunoSEQ multiplex PCR; TCRdb's copy keeps in-frame clones and lacks some. The sample lists under 25,000 clones, approximately 72% occurring once. This sequence joins TRBV6-6 and TRBJ1-2, with 8 bases fitting TRBD1. Sequences were derived from CD8+ T cells sorted from blood (inferred from file names), sampled from a patient given nivolumab and ipilimumab in sequence. This sequence was found in a human donor with melanoma. The CDR3 is CASSYGAQGDSYGYTF. The CDR3 region has the DNA TGTGCCAGCAGTTACGGGGCACAGGGGGATAGCTATGGCTACACCTTC.